The next 3 T cell receptor beta chains were all read from a single sample in a study of patients and donors after allogeneic stem cell transplantation. TCRdb re-analysed the RT-PCR reads in MiXCR, keeping a single row per CDR3 protein. The sample has roughly 880,000 distinct CDR3 sequences, over 15% seen once. The source material was blood, either unsorted or a sorted T cell fraction (not recorded which). The receptors come from a human donor who was either an allogeneic HSCT recipient or a stem cell or donor lymphocyte infusion donor (not recorded which). It is not recorded whose cells these are; they may come from a transplant donor.

The chain carries TRBV30 and TRBJ1-2, with D perhaps TRBD1 (5 bases). Germline V lookup: CDR1 GTSNPN, CDR2 SVGIG (reference sequence). The length of the CDR3 is 13 residues. V dropped 6 bases and J dropped 4 bases, with 15 bases sitting between them. CDR3 amino acids: CACPGLWVYGYTF. The CDR3 bases are TGTGCCTGCCCGGGACTATGGGTCTATGGCTACACCTTC.

This clonotype was seen a handful of times. The V and J genes are TRBV29-1 and TRBJ2-2; 7 bases match TRBD1. The junction had 14 bases not matched to a gene; V was cut back by 7 bases and J by 6 bases. This CDR3 is built from 15 residues. Germline CDR1 is SQVTM and CDR2 is ANQGSEA. The CDR3: CSAPTPDRTAGELFF. The CDR3 DNA reads TGCAGCGCTCCTACTCCGGACAGGACGGCCGGGGAGCTGTTTTTT.

The genes are TRBV24-1 and TRBJ1-2; 9 positions match TRBD1. Germline CDR1 KGHDR, CDR2 SFDVKD. The CDR3 runs 15 residues. V lost 4 bases to trimming and J lost 2 bases; unmatched junction nucleotides: 4. The CDR3 bases are TGTGCCACCAGTGAAGCCGGGACAGGGAACTATGGCTACACCTTC. Translated: CATSEAGTGNYGYTF.